The clone carrying this TCR beta chain was counted between two and nine times. Antigen specificity is unknown. V was clipped by 7 bases and J by 4 bases, with 15 bases between them. Germline V gives CDR1 MNHEY, CDR2 SVGEGT. The CDR3 sequence is 14 residues long. TCRdb processed the 5' RACE reads anew with MiXCR; each CDR3 protein has one entry. There are about 520,000 distinct CDR3 sequences in the sample; about 20% occur only once, and 0.8% to 1% lies in the top ten. This sample is drawn from a study of identical twins. Study-wide results and caveats: Weaker excess twin sharing was seen among beta out-of-frame sequences.

This sample also appeared in a second study, on T cells expressing NK-cell markers. That study adds: The study found dominant NKG2C+ clonotypes at about 1.0-7.0% of CD8+ T cells in six donors. Among several donors, these clonotypes also ranked first in the CD3+CD56-NKG2C+ fraction.

The rearrangement links TRBV6-2 or TRBV6-3 to TRBJ2-3; tentatively, D is TRBD1 (5 bases). Sequenced sample: CD4+ T cells sorted from blood. This receptor was obtained from a woman aged 18 to 35 in good health. The CDR3 region is CASITSGASDTQYF. The CDR3 nucleotides read TGTGCCAGCATCACAAGTGGGGCATCAGATACGCAGTATTTT.